Sequencing of this TCR beta chain was carried out in a study of blood T cell repertoires in COVID-19. Study-level information: The samples span acute and convalescent COVID-19 from the United States, Italy and Spain. Nucleic acid was either cDNA or gDNA, and it came from T cells, B-cell-depleted T cells, or PBMCs.

Authors' processing steps: Estimated nucleated cell counts came from reference gene primer amplification. Method: immunoSEQ multiplex PCR; TCRdb's copy keeps in-frame clones and lacks some. That table gives V, J and clone size, and the DNA gave D and trimming. The table records 100,000 to 150,000 clones, around 86% of them present only once. The count of this clone is one. Germline-derived CDR1 and CDR2 are MNHEY and SVGAGI. CDR3 size: 15 residues. The germline V and J ends were trimmed by 2 bases and 10 bases, with 17 bases remaining between them. Sequenced: peripheral blood. The chain couples TRBV6-5 to TRBJ1-4; D uncertain. This TCR came from a man between 60 and 70 years old with acute or convalescent COVID-19. This chain's CDR3 is CASSYGGSGSRKLFF. CDR3 sequence (DNA): TGTGCCAGCAGTTACGGAGGGTCGGGTTCCCGAAAACTGTTTTTT.